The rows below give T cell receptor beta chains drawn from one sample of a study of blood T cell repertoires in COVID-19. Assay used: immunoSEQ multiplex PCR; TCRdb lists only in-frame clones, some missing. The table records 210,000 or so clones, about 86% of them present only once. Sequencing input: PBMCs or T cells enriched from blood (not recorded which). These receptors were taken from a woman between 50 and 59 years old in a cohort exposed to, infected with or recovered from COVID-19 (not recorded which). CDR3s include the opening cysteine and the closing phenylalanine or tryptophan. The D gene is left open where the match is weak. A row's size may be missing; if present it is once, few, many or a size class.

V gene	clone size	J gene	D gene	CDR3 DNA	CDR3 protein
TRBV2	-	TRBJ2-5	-	TGTGCCAGCAGCCGGGACTTGGGCTATATGGATCGGGAGACCCAGTACTTC	CASSRDLGYMDRETQYF
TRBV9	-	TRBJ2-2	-	TGTGCCAGCAGCGTAGTTCCCACCGGGACCGGGGAGCTGTTTTTT	CASSVVPTGTGELFF
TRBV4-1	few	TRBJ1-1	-	TGCGCCAGCAGCCGGGAGGATCAGAACACTGAAGCTTTCTTT	CASSREDQNTEAFF
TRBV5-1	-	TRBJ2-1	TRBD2	TGCGCCAGCAGCTTGGCGGCTAGCGGGGGGTCGAGCTCCTACAATGAGCAGTTCTTC	CASSLAASGGSSSYNEQFF
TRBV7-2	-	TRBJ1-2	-	TGTGCCAGCAGCTTAGGGATAGGGGAGGGGGTTGATGGCTACACCTTC	CASSLGIGEGVDGYTF
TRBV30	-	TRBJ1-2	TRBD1	TGTGCCTGGAGTGTAGGACAGGGGGCGTTTGGCTACACCTTC	CAWSVGQGAFGYTF
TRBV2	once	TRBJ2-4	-	TGTGCCAGCAGCAAAGATTGGGGACAAAATAACATTCAGTACTTC	CASSKDWGQNNIQYF
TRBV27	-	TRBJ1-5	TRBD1	TGTGCCAGCAGTTTATCAACACAGGGGGCTCAGCCCCAGCATTTT	CASSLSTQGAQPQHF
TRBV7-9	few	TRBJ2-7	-	TGTGCCAGCAGCTTAGACCTCATAAAGGGGGTATACGAGCAGTACTTC	CASSLDLIKGVYEQYF
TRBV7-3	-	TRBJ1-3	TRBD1	TGTGCCAGCAGCCAACAGGGGACTGGAAACACCATATATTTT	CASSQQGTGNTIYF
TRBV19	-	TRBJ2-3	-	TGTGCCAGTAGTAGGGTCCGGGGAGCACTAAGACCAGATACGCAGTATTTT	CASSRVRGALRPDTQYF
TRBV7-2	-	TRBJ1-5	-	TGTGCCAGCAGCTTAGGTAGGGGCCAGCCCCAGCATTTT	CASSLGRGQPQHF
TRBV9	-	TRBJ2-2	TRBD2	TGTGCCAGCAGGCCCCGGACTAGCGGGGGGACCGACACCGGGGAGCTGTTTTTT	CASRPRTSGGTDTGELFF
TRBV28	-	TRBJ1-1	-	TGTGCCAGCAGCCTAGCCCCCGGACGGTTGAACACTGAAGCTTTCTTT	CASSLAPGRLNTEAFF
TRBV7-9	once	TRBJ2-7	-	TGTGCCAGCAGCCCAACTGTCCACGAGCAGTACTTC	CASSPTVHEQYF
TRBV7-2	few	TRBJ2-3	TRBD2	TGTGCCAGCAGCGAGACTAGCTGGAGCACAGATACGCAGTATTTT	CASSETSWSTDTQYF
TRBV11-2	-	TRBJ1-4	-	TGTGCCAGCAGCCCCCGGGGATACACAACTAATGAAAAACTGTTTTTT	CASSPRGYTTNEKLFF
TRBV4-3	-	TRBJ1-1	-	TGCGCCAGCAGCCACACAGGGAACACTGAAGCTTTCTTT	CASSHTGNTEAFF
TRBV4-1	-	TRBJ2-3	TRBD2	TGCGCCAGCAGCCTTAAGGCGGGGGGGAGCACAGATACGCAGTATTTT	CASSLKAGGSTDTQYF
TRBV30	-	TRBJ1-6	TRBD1	TGTGCCTGGACTCGCCGGGACAGGGATTCACCCCTCCACTTT	CAWTRRDRDSPLHF
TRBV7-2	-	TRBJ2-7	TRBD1	TGTGCCAGCAGCTTCAAAGGGACAGGGGCCGACCGCCGTCTATACGAGCAGTACTTC	CASSFKGTGADRRLYEQYF
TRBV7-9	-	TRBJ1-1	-	TGTGCCAGCAGCCCGCGGGGGGGCGCGAACACTGAAGCTTTCTTT	CASSPRGGANTEAFF
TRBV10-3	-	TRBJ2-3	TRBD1	TGTGCCATCAGTAAAAACATCCCGGGACAGGGGGAAGGAGATACGCAGTATTTT	CAISKNIPGQGEGDTQYF